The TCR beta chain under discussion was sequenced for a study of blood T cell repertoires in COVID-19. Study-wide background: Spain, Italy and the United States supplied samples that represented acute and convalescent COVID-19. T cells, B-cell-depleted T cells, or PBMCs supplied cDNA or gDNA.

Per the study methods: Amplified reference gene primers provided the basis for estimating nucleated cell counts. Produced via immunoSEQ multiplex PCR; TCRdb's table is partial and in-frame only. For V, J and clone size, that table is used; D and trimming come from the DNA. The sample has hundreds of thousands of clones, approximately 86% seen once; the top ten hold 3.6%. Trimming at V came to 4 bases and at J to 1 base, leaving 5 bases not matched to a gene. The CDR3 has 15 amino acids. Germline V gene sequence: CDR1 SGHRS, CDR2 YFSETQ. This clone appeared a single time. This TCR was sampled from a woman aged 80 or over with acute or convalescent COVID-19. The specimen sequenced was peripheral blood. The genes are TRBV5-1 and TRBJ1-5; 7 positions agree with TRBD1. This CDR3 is CASSIQGMSNQPQHF. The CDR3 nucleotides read TGCGCCAGCAGCATACAGGGGATGAGCAATCAGCCCCAGCATTTT.